The 23 T cell receptor beta chains below all came from one sample that was sequenced in a study of vaccination effects on CD4 cells after COVID-19. Clones were read by immunoSEQ multiplex PCR, and TCRdb kept only the in-frame ones, dropping some. The data show tens of thousands of clones, 75% to 90% seen once. These receptors have no identified antigens. In the ViraFEST assay, antigen-specific CD4+ clonotypes were identified by expansion after peptide-pool stimulation. Culture proceeded for 10 days, and CD4+ T cells were then isolated. Participants each got two BNT162b2 or mRNA-1273 vaccine doses. Specimen: CD4+ T cells from PBMCs cultured with SARS-CoV-2 spike peptides, collected after COVID-19 vaccination. The receptors here all came from a human donor who received a COVID-19 vaccine. Some clones in this sample may be carry-over from other donors' samples.

This chain connects TRBV5-1 to TRBJ2-1, with 7 bases that match TRBD2. The junction had 7 bases not matched to a gene; V was cut back by 0 bases and J by 4 bases. Germline V gene lookup returns CDR1 SGHRS and CDR2 YFSETQ. This CDR3 has 16 amino acids. The CDR3 here is CASSLGAGRDYNEQFF. The CDR3 DNA reads TGCGCCAGCAGCTTGGGGGCGGGGAGGGATTACAATGAGCAGTTCTTC.

The genes are TRBV24-1 and TRBJ1-2; TRBD1 is a possible D gene (6 bases). V lost 3 bases, J lost 7 bases, and 14 bases lay in between. The CDR3 covers 14 residues. Germline V gene sequence: CDR1 KGHDR, CDR2 SFDVKD. The CDR3 loop is CATSDPGQTPGYTF. The CDR3 bases are TGTGCCACCAGTGATCCCGGACAGACCCCTGGCTACACCTTC.

The rearrangement links TRBV29-1 to TRBJ1-1; D is ambiguous. This CDR3 region has 13 residues. Per germline, CDR1 SQVTM and CDR2 ANQGSEA. V was cut by 3 bases and J by 0 bases, with 8 bases left in between. As DNA, the CDR3 is TGCAGCGTTGAGGCAGGAATGAACACTGAAGCTTTCTTT. It translates to CSVEAGMNTEAFF. Variable domain in full (rest from reference TRBV29-1 and TRBJ1-1): SAVISQKPSRDICQRGTSLTIQCQVDSQVTMMFWYRQQPGQSLTLIATANQGSEATYESGFVIDKFPISRPNLTFSTLTVSNMSPEDSSIYLCSVEAGMNTEAFFGQGTRLTVV.

Only a few counts were recorded for this clone. The chain links TRBV18 to TRBJ2-3; 12 bases agree with TRBD2. This CDR3 region has 16 residues. J was trimmed by 6 bases and V by 3 bases; bases with no gene match: 7. Germline CDR1 KGHSH, CDR2 LQKENI. As DNA, the CDR3 is TGTGCCAGCTCACCGGGACTAGCGGGTAGCCGTGATACGCAGTATTTT. Translating gives CASSPGLAGSRDTQYF.

This chain uses TRBV6-1 with TRBJ2-4; 10 bases match TRBD2. In germline, CDR1 is MNHNS, CDR2 SASEGT. This CDR3 comprises 15 residues. With V trimmed by 2 bases and J by 14 bases, 12 bases remained unmatched. Written as DNA, the CDR3 is TGTGCCAGCAGTGAAAGGGGGACATCAAGCGGGAGGGAGTACTTC. Translation: CASSERGTSSGREYF.

This clone was picked up a small number of times. The chain employs TRBV11-2 and TRBJ1-1; 9 bases line up with TRBD1. J was trimmed by 5 bases and V by 6 bases; bases with no gene match: 13. The CDR3 loop spans 16 amino acids. Germline CDR1 reads SGHAT; CDR2 reads FQNNGV. The CDR3 region is CASRILQQGARTEAFF. In nucleotides, the CDR3 is TGTGCCAGCAGGATTCTTCAACAGGGGGCGAGGACTGAAGCTTTCTTT.

The sample holds a few counts of this clone. The DNA of the CDR3 is TGTGCCAGCTCACCGGGACAACTTGGCACAGATACGCAGTATTTT. Encoded protein: CASSPGQLGTDTQYF. This sequence joins TRBV18 and TRBJ2-3; the D gene is possibly TRBD1 (6 bases). This CDR3 region has 15 residues. The germline V gene encodes CDR1 KGHSH and CDR2 LQKENI. Trimming pared 3 bases from V and 1 base from J, leaving 11 bases between.

The genes are TRBV2 and TRBJ2-5; D gene unclear. The CDR3 runs 15 residues. Trimming took 4 bases from V and 5 from J, leaving 17 bases between them. CDR1 SNHLY and CDR2 FYNNEI come from the germline V gene. CDR3 residues: CASSGPMTRGETQYF. CDR3 bases: TGTGCCAGCAGTGGCCCGATGACACGTGGGGAGACCCAGTACTTC.

The chain combines TRBV15 with TRBJ1-1; D call uncertain. CDR1 is LNHNV and CDR2 is YYDKDF in the germline V gene (reference sequence). V was shortened by 3 bases and J by 2 bases, with 7 bases between the two germline ends. The CDR3 sequence is 13 residues long. The CDR3 is CATSRKYNTEAFF. CDR3 coding DNA: TGTGCCACCAGCAGGAAATACAACACTGAAGCTTTCTTT.

V and J are TRBV5-1 and TRBJ1-1; TRBD1 matches 7 bases. The ends lost 4 bases at V and 0 bases at J; junction bases unmatched: 9. The CDR3 spans 16 residues. Germline V gene lookup returns CDR1 SGHRS and CDR2 YFSETQ. DNA of the CDR3: TGCGCCAGCAGCCAGGGGACAGCTACCATGAACACTGAAGCTTTCTTT. Residues: CASSQGTATMNTEAFF.

This clone has just a few counts. The chain joins TRBV14 to TRBJ2-2, with a tentative D call TRBD2 (5 bases). This CDR3 has 15 residues. Trimming cost V 1 base and J 3 bases, with 9 bases left between them. From germline, CDR1 is SGHDN and CDR2 FVKESK. The CDR3 sequence: CASSQVPGYTGELFF. The CDR3 coding sequence is TGTGCCAGCAGCCAAGTCCCGGGATACACCGGGGAGCTGTTTTTT.

This clone was observed a few times. The gene calls are TRBV2 and TRBJ2-4; D is perhaps TRBD2 (7 bases). Deletions cut 4 bases from V and 1 base from J, with 11 bases between. Germline V gene lookup returns CDR1 SNHLY and CDR2 FYNNEI. The CDR3 is 15 amino acids. CDR3 coding DNA: TGTGCCAGCAGTGGGGCGGGGGCGGCCAAAAACATTCAGTACTTC. It encodes CASSGAGAAKNIQYF.

V is TRBV15 and J is TRBJ2-5; 8 nucleotides align to TRBD1. V lost 0 bases to trimming and J lost 5 bases; unmatched junction nucleotides: 2. The CDR3 is made up of 14 amino acids. CDR1 LNHNV and CDR2 YYDKDF come from the germline V gene (reference sequence). CDR3 region: CATSREGQAETQYF. CDR3 sequence (DNA): TGTGCCACCAGCAGAGAGGGACAGGCCGAGACCCAGTACTTC. Looking up the rest from reference TRBV15 and TRBJ2-5 gives the full variable domain: DAMVIQNPRYQVTQFGKPVTLSCSQTLNHNVMYWYQQKSSQAPKLLFHYYDKDFNNEADTPDNFQSRRPNTSFCFLDIRSPGLGDTAMYLCATSREGQAETQYFGPGTRLLVL.

Only one count was recorded for this clone. The V and J genes are TRBV27 and TRBJ2-3, with D possibly matching TRBD1 (5 bases). Trimming shortened V by 6 bases and J by 1 base, and 32 bases separated the two germline ends. CDR3 length: 21 amino acids. The germline gives CDR1 MNHEY, CDR2 SMNVEV (reference sequence). The CDR3, as DNA: TGTGCCAGCAGCCCAGGTAGGTGTGGCAGGGTTTTTGGAACGGGCACAGATACGCAGTATTTT. Protein sequence: CASSPGRCGRVFGTGTDTQYF.

The chain joins TRBV6-5 to TRBJ2-5, with D unclear. Germline V CDR1 and CDR2: MNHEY, SVGAGI. CDR3 length: 14 amino acids. Trimming took off 7 bases at V and 0 bases at J, with 12 bases between the two ends. The CDR3, as DNA: TGTGCCAGCACCCGACCAAAGGACCAAGAGACCCAGTACTTC. Protein product: CASTRPKDQETQYF.

The chain links TRBV24-1 to TRBJ2-6, with D perhaps TRBD1 (6 bases). The V end lost 4 bases, the J end lost 3 bases, and 9 bases lay between the germline ends. Germline CDR1 reads KGHDR; CDR2 reads SFDVKD. The CDR3 runs to 15 residues. The CDR3 nucleotides are TGTGCCACCAGTGACCTCAGGGGTGGGGCCAACGTCCTGACTTTC. This gives the protein CATSDLRGGANVLTF.

This chain joins TRBV29-1 and TRBJ2-3; 7 bases line up with TRBD1. CDR1 is SQVTM and CDR2 is ANQGSEA in the germline V gene. V was clipped by 2 bases and J by 2 bases; unmatched bases: 10. The CDR3 is 16 amino acids. In nucleotides, the CDR3 is TGCAGCGTTGAAAGGTTCCGGGACAGAAACACAGATACGCAGTATTTT. Protein product: CSVERFRDRNTDTQYF.

This clone has a handful of counts. J is TRBJ2-3 and V is TRBV12-5; TRBD2 matches 8 bases. The CDR3 is 17 residues long. V lost 6 bases to trimming and J lost 1 base; unmatched junction nucleotides: 12. CDR1 is LGHNT, CDR2 FRNRAP, per germline. The CDR3 here is CASGLFLGGGRTDTQYF. The CDR3 nucleotides read TGTGCTAGTGGCCTTTTCCTCGGGGGGGGTCGCACAGATACGCAGTATTTT.

This clone was found once. The J gene is TRBJ2-1, the V gene TRBV3-1 (or the pseudogene TRBV3-2), with 11 positions matching TRBD2. This CDR3 region has 16 residues. Germline lookup yields CDR1 LGHDT and CDR2 YNNKEL (reference sequence). The junction had 4 bases not matched to a gene; V was cut back by 4 bases and J by 2 bases. The DNA of the CDR3 is TGTGCCAGCAGCCGATCTAGCGGGGGGACCTACAATGAGCAGTTCTTC. As protein: CASSRSSGGTYNEQFF.

The chain combines TRBV27 with TRBJ2-3; 12 bases agree with TRBD1. Germline V lookup: CDR1 MNHEY, CDR2 SMNVEV (reference sequence). This CDR3 spans 18 amino acids. The trim removed 6 bases at V and 0 bases at J, leaving 10 bases unmatched. CDR3 sequence: CASRDRRDRGLSTDTQYF. CDR3 nucleotide sequence: TGTGCCAGCAGGGACCGAAGGGACAGGGGGCTAAGCACAGATACGCAGTATTTT.

This clone has a handful of counts. The V and J genes are TRBV5-5 and TRBJ1-4; 7 bases are shared with TRBD1. The CDR3 consists of 16 residues. Germline-derived CDR1 and CDR2 are SGHKS and YYEKEE (reference sequence). The trim removed 2 bases at V and 2 bases at J, leaving 6 bases unmatched. The CDR3 DNA is TGTGCCAGCAGCTTCATCAGGGGGTCGACTAATGAAAAACTGTTTTTT. It specifies CASSFIRGSTNEKLFF.

V usage is TRBV11-1 and J usage is TRBJ1-1; D is perhaps TRBD1 (5 bases). Trimming shortened V by 5 bases and J by 4 bases, and 14 bases separated the two germline ends. CDR3 length: 14 amino acids. Germline values: CDR1 SGHAT, CDR2 FQDESV (reference sequence). CDR3 DNA: TGTGCCAGCAGCGTGATCCAGGGTAGCACTGAAGCTTTCTTT. Its protein product is CASSVIQGSTEAFF.

The count of this clone is one. The chain joins TRBV18 to TRBJ2-3, with D maybe TRBD2 (5 bases). Germline CDR1 and CDR2: KGHSH and LQKENI. With 5 bases removed from V and 0 bases from J, the gap between germline ends came to 12 bases. The CDR3 contains 15 residues. The CDR3 sequence: CASSTRASSTDTQYF. Here the CDR3 DNA reads TGTGCCAGCTCAACGAGGGCATCTAGCACAGATACGCAGTATTTT. The full variable domain, completed using reference TRBV18 and TRBJ2-3, is NAGVMQNPRHLVRRRGQEARLRCSPMKGHSHVYWYRQLPEEGLKFMVYLQKENIIDESGMPKERFSAEFPKEGPSILRIQQVVRGDSAAYFCASSTRASSTDTQYFGPGTRLTVL.